Listed below are T cell receptor beta chains from one sample, sequenced in a study of CD8+ T cells in alopecia areata. Sequencing was performed with immunoSEQ multiplex PCR; in TCRdb, only in-frame clones are kept and a portion is missing. This sample has 200,000 or so clones; 55% to 70% occur once, and the top ten carry 5.5%. Sequencing was performed on CD4+ T cells sorted from blood, taken at week 24, from a patient treated with tofacitinib. The receptors shown here come from a human donor with alopecia areata. CDR3s include the opening cysteine and the closing phenylalanine or tryptophan.

TRBJ2-3 | TRBV5-1 | CASSLSYHAGTDTQYF
TRBJ2-1 | TRBV19 | CASSLRDNSYNEQFF
TRBJ2-3 | TRBV5-4 | CASSLGLAGSTDTQYF
TRBJ2-5 | TRBV29-1 | CSVGTPGLSETQYF
TRBJ2-6 | TRBV5-1 | CASSLLPGGSGANVLTF
TRBJ2-1 | TRBV7-2 | CASSLVQYNEQFF
TRBJ2-5 | TRBV19 | CASSLGFQETQYF
TRBJ2-3 | TRBV6-6 | CASSTTTDTQYF
TRBJ2-6 | TRBV27 | CASRDLGGSGANVLTF
TRBJ2-5 | TRBV30 | CAWRKTGETQYF
TRBJ1-5 | TRBV23-1 | CARGLTRGNQPQHF
TRBJ2-7 | TRBV27 | CASSLLRGAEQYF
TRBJ2-3 | TRBV27 | CASSGHTIGTQYF
TRBJ1-1 | TRBV28 | CASSPGTVNTEAFF
TRBJ2-1 | TRBV11-1 | CASSFRTPEQFF
TRBJ1-5 | TRBV28 | CASLRDRGNNQPQHF
TRBJ2-7 | TRBV23-1 | CASSHGTYEQYF
TRBJ2-1 | TRBV6-5 | CASSPTQGANEQFF
TRBJ2-2 | TRBV4-3 | CASRGGVGTGELFF
TRBJ2-1 | TRBV5-1 | CASSPGLDFYNEQFF
TRBJ2-7 | TRBV7-9 | CASSLRQGGLYEQYF
TRBJ2-7 | TRBV7-9 | CASSLARGSISYF
TRBJ2-3 | TRBV4-2 | CASSQVSGRADTQYF
TRBJ1-5 | TRBV18 | CASATGGNQPQHF
TRBJ2-7 | TRBV29-1 | CSVELFSGISRYEQYF
TRBJ2-7 | TRBV29-1 | CSVAVVSIHEQYF
TRBJ1-1 | TRBV18 | CASSQSRDREAFF
TRBJ2-7 | TRBV30 | CAWSVPNPGLAPYEQYF
TRBJ2-3 | TRBV30 | CAGRRTLAAGGTDTQYF
TRBJ2-5 | TRBV7-6 | CASSLMTSGSQETQYF
TRBJ2-7 | TRBV30 | CAWSRLAGVFEQYF
TRBJ2-5 | TRBV4-1 | CASSHPKETQYF
TRBJ2-5 | TRBV2 | CASSDIVVGETQYF
TRBJ2-3 | TRBV29-1 | CSVEPGTLSTDTQYF
TRBJ1-2 | TRBV30 | CAWQPSRASGYTF
TRBJ1-2 | TRBV25-1 | CASSDPGTVSYGYTF
TRBJ1-1 | TRBV5-4 | CASSPPGHLNTEAFF
TRBJ2-7 | TRBV19 | CASSKGQSNSYEQYF
TRBJ1-1 | TRBV19 | CASRPYRGEQAFF
TRBJ2-1 | TRBV6-5 | CASSYLLTSGAGEQFF
TRBJ2-3 | TRBV5-1 | CASSEKDGDTQYF
TRBJ2-1 | TRBV5-1 | CASSSSSSSPYNEQFF
. | TRBV27 | CASTTDRVSYEQYF
TRBJ2-3 | TRBV11-2 | CASSLSPAPDTQYF
TRBJ1-2 | TRBV18 | CASSPLNGQQSNYGYTF
TRBJ2-3 | TRBV7-2 | CASSPGGLDTDTQYF
TRBJ1-5 | TRBV29-1 | CSVGEGAQPQHF
TRBJ2-1 | TRBV28 | CASSLFRGYNEQFF
TRBJ1-1 | TRBV6-6 | CASSYDRKANTEAFF
TRBJ2-3 | TRBV7-2 | CASSLAAAVVGTQYF